Below, 31 T cell receptor beta chains from the same sample are listed, as sequenced in a study of T-cell memory formation after mild COVID-19. MiXCR, applied by TCRdb to the 5' RACE reads, yields one record per CDR3 protein. The table has roughly 550,000 distinct CDR3 sequences, approximately 20% seen once. The sample consisted of PBMCs or a T cell subset sorted from them (not recorded which). The receptors were sampled from an adult woman who had mild COVID-19 (a few samples of this study predate the infection). Cell type and time point are not known.

The chain couples TRBV6-1 to TRBJ2-5; D might be TRBD1 (5 bases). The V and J ends lost 3 bases and 0 bases respectively, with 17 bases between them. CDR1 is MNHNS and CDR2 is SASEGT in the germline V gene. The CDR3 is made up of 17 amino acids. The CDR3 bases are TGTGCCAGCAGTGAGGGTCCCGTGGGGCCGTACCAAGAGACCCAGTACTTC. This sequence encodes CASSEGPVGPYQETQYF.

The gene calls are TRBV9 and TRBJ1-2, with D maybe TRBD1 (6 bases). Per the germline V gene, CDR1 is SGDLS and CDR2 is YYNGEE. The CDR3 totals 14 residues. Trimming cost V 6 bases and J 4 bases, with 16 bases left between them. The CDR3 DNA is TGTGCCAGCATCCCTCCAGGGGCCCCCTATGGCTACACCTTC. Its translation is CASIPPGAPYGYTF. The complete variable domain, with remaining parts taken from reference TRBV9 and TRBJ1-2, reads DSGVTQTPKHLITATGQRVTLRCSPRSGDLSVYWYQQSLDQGLQFLIQYYNGEERAKGNILERFSAQQFPDLHSELNLSSLELGDSALYFCASIPPGAPYGYTFGSGTRLTVV.

This clonotype was seen a single time. This chain's CDR3 is CASSPRGGANYGYTF. CDR3 DNA: TGTGCCAGCTCACCGAGGGGGGGAGCTAACTATGGCTACACCTTC. The chain uses TRBV18 and TRBJ1-2; tentative D call: TRBD1 (6 bases). Between the trimmed V and J ends, which lost 3 bases and 0 bases, there was a span of 11 bases. Per the germline V gene, CDR1 is KGHSH and CDR2 is LQKENI. The CDR3 consists of 15 residues.

The V call is TRBV2, the J call TRBJ2-1, with 9 bases identical to TRBD2. CDR1 and CDR2 (germline): SNHLY, FYNNEI. The length of the CDR3 is 16 residues. V dropped 5 bases and J dropped 5; count of bases not matched to a gene: 10. CDR3 sequence reads: CASSKTGAGGDNEQFF. As DNA, the CDR3 is TGTGCCAGCAGTAAGACGGGAGCGGGAGGCGACAATGAGCAGTTCTTC.

In this sample, this clonotype turned up a few times. This chain links TRBV4-1 with TRBJ1-1; maybe TRBD1 (6 bases). Germline CDR1 is MGHRA and CDR2 is YSYEKL. This CDR3 is built from 14 residues. The V gene lost 4 bases and the J gene lost 1 base, with 10 bases spanning the gap. The CDR3 protein is CASSPLDRNTEAFF. DNA for the CDR3: TGCGCCAGCAGCCCCTTGGACAGGAACACTGAAGCTTTCTTT.

The gene calls are TRBV7-7 and TRBJ2-5, with D perhaps TRBD1 (5 bases). CDR3 size: 14 residues. Germline lookup yields CDR1 SSHAT and CDR2 FNYEAQ (reference sequence). With 2 bases removed from V and 3 bases from J, the gap between germline ends came to 10 bases. The CDR3, as DNA: TGTGCCAGCAGCTTAACAGGAGTCGAAGAGACCCAGTACTTC. This codes for CASSLTGVEETQYF.

In nucleotides, the CDR3 is TGTGCCAGCACCCCCGGGGGCGGCTACGAGCAGTACTTC. Protein product: CASTPGGGYEQYF. The V and J genes are TRBV2 and TRBJ2-7; TRBD1 or TRBD2 may be the D gene (6 bases each). Germline V gene data show CDR1 as SNHLY and CDR2 as FYNNEI. Trimming pared 7 bases from V and 3 bases from J, leaving 13 bases between. The CDR3 consists of 13 residues.

The chain is built from TRBV12-3 or TRBV12-4 and TRBJ1-2; 9 bases fit TRBD1. This CDR3 has 13 residues. V lost 6 bases, J lost 4 bases, and 3 bases stayed unmatched. The DNA for the CDR3 is TGTGCCAGCAGCGCGACAGGGGGCTATGGCTACACCTTC. Encoded protein: CASSATGGYGYTF.

This rearrangement joins TRBV5-4 to TRBJ2-2; a weak D match, TRBD1 (5 bases). The CDR3 totals 16 residues. V was trimmed by 3 bases and J by 4 bases, leaving 16 bases between them. Germline V gene sequence: CDR1 SGHNT, CDR2 YYREEE (reference sequence). CDR3 in DNA: TGTGCCAGCAGCTCCCTTTATGGGGCCTTCACCGGGGAGCTGTTTTTT. It is translated as CASSSLYGAFTGELFF.

The chain recombines TRBV27 with TRBJ1-2; the D is unclear. Trimming took off 4 bases at V and 0 bases at J, with 6 bases between the two ends. This CDR3 has 13 residues. The germline V gene has CDR1 MNHEY and CDR2 SMNVEV (reference sequence). CDR3: CASSYNSNYGYTF. DNA for the CDR3: TGTGCCAGCAGTTATAACTCTAACTATGGCTACACCTTC.

The chain combines TRBV2 with TRBJ2-7; D is possibly TRBD1 (5 bases). Germline loops: CDR1 SNHLY, CDR2 FYNNEI. This CDR3 is built from 14 residues. V was clipped by 7 bases and J by 3 bases, with 16 bases between them. The chain's CDR3 is CASNVAGLGYEQYF. The CDR3 region has the DNA TGTGCCAGCAATGTAGCAGGGTTAGGCTACGAGCAGTACTTC.

This chain links TRBV5-1 with TRBJ1-1, with a weak D call TRBD1 (5 bases). Germline CDR1 is SGHRS and CDR2 is YFSETQ. The V end lost 0 bases, the J end lost 11 bases, and 17 bases lay between the germline ends. There are 14 residues in the CDR3. DNA for the CDR3: TGCGCCAGCAGCTTGGCCGGACATCGAGCGAGGGCTTTCTTT. It yields the protein CASSLAGHRARAFF. Using reference TRBV5-1 and TRBJ1-1 for the parts outside the CDR3, the full variable domain is KAGVTQTPRYLIKTRGQQVTLSCSPISGHRSVSWYQQTPGQGLQFLFEYFSETQRNKGNFPGRFSGRQFSNSRSEMNVSTLELGDSALYLCASSLAGHRARAFFGQGTRLTVV.

The rearrangement links TRBV4-1 to TRBJ1-2; 7 nucleotides line up with TRBD1. Germline loops: CDR1 MGHRA, CDR2 YSYEKL. The CDR3 has 16 residues. The V and J ends lost 0 bases and 1 base, in that order; junction bases with no gene match: 5. CDR3 nucleotides: TGCGCCAGCAGCCAAGAAGGCCAGGGGGGTAACTATGGCTACACCTTC. It encodes CASSQEGQGGNYGYTF.

This sequence joins TRBV10-3 and TRBJ2-7, with 8 bases matching TRBD2. Germline values: CDR1 ENHRY, CDR2 SYGVKD. This CDR3 comprises 14 residues. The junction had 5 bases not matched to a gene; V was cut back by 5 bases and J by 2 bases. The DNA of the CDR3 is TGTGCCATCAGTTACCTAGCGGGTACCTACGAGCAGTACTTC. Its translation is CAISYLAGTYEQYF.

This sequence joins TRBV2 and TRBJ1-2, with D uncertain. CDR1 is SNHLY, CDR2 FYNNEI, per germline. The CDR3 is 14 residues long. V was pared by 4 bases and J by 6 bases, with 15 bases between. DNA of the CDR3: TGTGCCAGCAGTGGTGCAGAGGTGTGGGATGGCTACACCTTC. It encodes CASSGAEVWDGYTF.

This clonotype was seen only a few times. The chain employs TRBV5-1 and TRBJ1-2; D may be TRBD1 (5 bases). Deletions cut 3 bases from V and 0 bases from J, with 12 bases between. Per germline, CDR1 SGHRS and CDR2 YFSETQ. This CDR3 has 15 amino acids. In DNA form, the CDR3 reads TGCGCCAGCAGCTCCCCAGGGAATTCTAACTATGGCTACACCTTC. Protein product: CASSSPGNSNYGYTF.

This clonotype occurred a few times. The gene calls are TRBV7-9 and TRBJ2-5, with a possible D match to TRBD2 (5 bases). V was clipped by 3 bases and J by 7 bases, with 12 bases between them. Germline assignment: CDR1 SEHNR and CDR2 FQNEAQ (reference sequence). The CDR3 length is 13 residues. The CDR3 here is CASSFRGLVTQYF. CDR3 DNA: TGTGCCAGCAGCTTCCGGGGTTTGGTGACCCAGTACTTC.

The chain employs TRBV29-1 and TRBJ2-1; D possibly corresponds to TRBD2 (5 bases). CDR1 is SQVTM, CDR2 ANQGSEA, per germline. Between the trimmed V and J ends, which lost 6 bases and 4 bases, there was a span of 19 bases. The CDR3 consists of 15 residues. The CDR3 loop is CSVHLMAGGYNEQFF. In nucleotides, the CDR3 is TGCAGCGTCCACTTAATGGCGGGCGGATACAATGAGCAGTTCTTC.

The chain is built from TRBV20-1 and TRBJ1-5, with D perhaps matching TRBD1 (6 bases). Deletions cut 0 bases from V and 5 bases from J, with 20 bases between. This CDR3 comprises 17 residues. Germline V lookup: CDR1 DFQATT, CDR2 SNEGSKA (reference sequence). The DNA of the CDR3 is TGCAGTGCTAGAGATCGAATTACGTCGGCAGGGGATCAGCCCCAGCATTTT. This codes for CSARDRITSAGDQPQHF.

A few counts support this clonotype. The V gene is TRBV9, the J gene TRBJ2-5; TRBD1 might be the D (6 bases). The CDR3 loop spans 14 amino acids. CDR1 SGDLS and CDR2 YYNGEE come from the germline V gene. Trimming took off 0 bases at V and 3 bases at J, with 9 bases between the two ends. The CDR3 DNA reads as TGTGCCAGCAGCGTAGCGGCAGGGGAAGAGACCCAGTACTTC. Translated: CASSVAAGEETQYF.

This clonotype was detected a few times. This chain uses TRBV7-8 with TRBJ2-1; TRBD2 agrees at 10 bases. J lost 4 bases, V lost 2 bases, and 8 bases had no gene match. This CDR3 has 17 amino acids. The V gene's germline CDR1 is SGHVS and CDR2 FQNEAQ. The CDR3: CASSLFGLAGEYNEQFF. The CDR3 bases are TGTGCCAGCAGCTTATTTGGGCTAGCGGGGGAATACAATGAGCAGTTCTTC.

This clonotype was detected a few times. This rearrangement joins TRBV5-6 to TRBJ2-6, with D possibly called TRBD1 or TRBD2 (5 bases each). The V end was cut by 3 bases, the J end by 2 bases, with 6 bases between. Per germline, CDR1 SGHDT and CDR2 YYEEEE. CDR3 size: 14 residues. The CDR3 here is CASSWGTGANVLTF. In DNA form, the CDR3 reads TGTGCCAGCAGCTGGGGGACTGGGGCCAACGTCCTGACTTTC.

Only a few counts were recorded for this clonotype. This sequence joins TRBV4-3 and TRBJ2-3, with TRBD2 as a possible D gene (5 bases). Germline lookup yields CDR1 LGHNA and CDR2 YSLEER. The CDR3 is made up of 17 amino acids. Trimming pared 0 bases from V and 2 bases from J, leaving 15 bases between. The CDR3 region is CASSQDRASRFTDTQYF. CDR3 DNA: TGCGCCAGCAGCCAAGATAGGGCTAGCCGTTTCACAGATACGCAGTATTTT.

This clonotype occurred once. The J gene is TRBJ2-4, the V gene TRBV28, with TRBD1 matching 9 bases. With 4 bases clipped from V and 0 bases from J, the junction kept 7 bases outside the gene matches. The CDR3 is made up of 17 amino acids. The germline V gene encodes CDR1 MDHEN and CDR2 SYDVKM. The CDR3 loop reads CASSYGNRGLAKNIQYF. CDR3 bases: TGTGCCAGCAGTTATGGGAACAGGGGGCTAGCCAAAAACATTCAGTACTTC.

This clonotype was counted a few times. This chain joins TRBV20-1 and TRBJ1-1; D unresolved. Per germline, CDR1 DFQATT and CDR2 SNEGSKA (reference sequence). The CDR3 loop spans 11 amino acids. Deletions cut 7 bases from V and 9 bases from J, with 15 bases between. CDR3 in DNA: TGCAGTGTTTCTACCCGGATTCAAGCTTTCTTT. Amino acid sequence: CSVSTRIQAFF.

This clonotype was counted between two and nine times. The chain uses TRBV5-5 and TRBJ1-5; D ambiguous. Germline V lookup: CDR1 SGHKS, CDR2 YYEKEE (reference sequence). V was clipped by 4 bases and J by 8 bases, with 16 bases between them. CDR3 size: 14 residues. CDR3 loop: CASSMAWREKPQHF. The CDR3 DNA reads TGTGCCAGCAGCATGGCGTGGAGGGAGAAGCCCCAGCATTTT.

This clonotype came up a few times. The chain links TRBV9 to TRBJ2-3; 9 nucleotides agree with TRBD2. The V gene's germline CDR1 is SGDLS and CDR2 YYNGEE. V gave up 0 bases and J gave up 4 bases; unmatched junction bases: 9. The CDR3 has 17 residues. The chain's CDR3 is CASSVAPRVAGADTQYF. The CDR3 nucleotides read TGTGCCAGCAGCGTAGCCCCTAGGGTAGCGGGAGCAGATACGCAGTATTTT.

A remark on this clonotype: This may stem from a read error, because a much larger clone lies one nucleotide away. The chain employs TRBV7-3 and TRBJ2-2; TRBD1 aligns across 8 bases. The CDR3 covers 15 residues. Germline V gives CDR1 SGHTA, CDR2 FQGTGA. This CDR3 reads CAISSGTGNTGELFF. CDR3 nucleotides: TGTGCCATCAGCTCCGGGACAGGGAACACCGGGGAGCTGTTTTTT.

In this sample, this clonotype turned up a few times. V is TRBV2 and J is TRBJ2-7; 7 bases map to TRBD1. Germline CDR1 SNHLY, CDR2 FYNNEI. Trimming cost V 2 bases and J 0 bases; bases outside gene matches: 4. The CDR3 spans 15 residues. CDR3 residues: CASSENRGSSYEQYF. In nucleotides, the CDR3 is TGTGCCAGCAGTGAAAACAGGGGTAGCTCCTACGAGCAGTACTTC.

This clonotype occurred a few times. This chain joins TRBV9 and TRBJ2-7; D is possibly TRBD2 (7 bases). The CDR3 runs to 17 residues. Germline V CDR1 and CDR2: SGDLS, YYNGEE. V lost 0 bases and J 0 bases, leaving 16 bases between the germline ends. The CDR3 here is CASSVGAPGGPSYEQYF. DNA of the CDR3: TGTGCCAGCAGCGTAGGGGCTCCGGGGGGCCCCTCCTACGAGCAGTACTTC. Full variable domain (rest looked up from reference TRBV9 and TRBJ2-7): DSGVTQTPKHLITATGQRVTLRCSPRSGDLSVYWYQQSLDQGLQFLIQYYNGEERAKGNILERFSAQQFPDLHSELNLSSLELGDSALYFCASSVGAPGGPSYEQYFGPGTRLTVT.

This clonotype has more than one count but fewer than ten. The V gene is TRBV5-1, the J gene TRBJ2-1; possibly TRBD2 for D (6 bases). Germline V lookup: CDR1 SGHRS, CDR2 YFSETQ. V shed 0 bases and J shed 1 base, with 11 bases lying between them. The CDR3 loop spans 16 amino acids. This chain's CDR3 is CASSLGGGISYNEQFF. The CDR3 bases are TGCGCCAGCAGCTTGGGTGGCGGGATTTCCTACAATGAGCAGTTCTTC.